What follows is one T cell receptor beta chain and its context. The sample is drawn from a study of blood T cell repertoires in COVID-19. Study at large: Material from acute and convalescent COVID-19 was sourced from the United States, Italy and Spain. Sample material is recorded as cDNA or gDNA derived from T cells, B-cell-depleted T cells, or PBMCs.

In the authors' methods: Amplification of reference gene primers was used by the study to estimate nucleated cell counts. The data were produced by immunoSEQ multiplex PCR, yet TCRdb's version contains in-frame clones alone and is incomplete. The V and J calls and clone size were taken over from that table, and D and trimming were inferred from the DNA. The sample shows 200,000 or so clones, roughly four fifths of them seen only once. Sequenced sample: peripheral blood. This TCR was sampled from a woman aged 55-70 years with acute or convalescent COVID-19.

CDR3 region: CASSLASGHTYEQYF. The CDR3 DNA is TGCGCCAGCAGCTTGGCCTCGGGACATACCTACGAGCAGTACTTC. The chain carries TRBV5-1 and TRBJ2-7; the D gene is possibly TRBD1 (6 bases). Germline V CDR1 and CDR2: SGHRS, YFSETQ. Trimming took off 0 bases at V and 2 bases at J, with 12 bases between the two ends. The CDR3 length is 15 residues. Based on the CDR3 plus reference TRBV5-1 and TRBJ2-7, the full variable domain is KAGVTQTPRYLIKTRGQQVTLSCSPISGHRSVSWYQQTPGQGLQFLFEYFSETQRNKGNFPGRFSGRQFSNSRSEMNVSTLELGDSALYLCASSLASGHTYEQYFGPGTRLTVT.